This entry features one T cell receptor (beta chain) sequence. The germline V gene has CDR1 SGHRS and CDR2 YFSETQ. The CDR3 has 18 amino acids. The sample is drawn from a study of T cells expressing NK-cell markers. After re-calling the 5' RACE reads, TCRdb lists one entry per CDR3 protein, DNA absent. The table for this sample gives over 350,000 distinct CDR3 sequences. V gene TRBV5-1 combines with J gene TRBJ2-3; TCRdb's D gene call, TRBD2, goes unchecked for lack of DNA. Sequencing was performed on blood T cells: a sorted CD56 or NKG2C T cell subset, CD4+ or CD8+ T cells, or bulk PBMC T cells (not recorded which). The TCR originated in a woman aged 45-65 years in good health. CDR3: CASRSGLAGGSLTDTQYF.